The present T cell receptor (beta chain) was sequenced within a study of type 1 regulatory T cells. TCRdb re-derived calls from the reads in MiXCR, one entry per CDR3 protein. Here the sample spans fewer than 2,500 distinct CDR3 sequences, roughly 6.1% being singletons. This clonotype rates as medium-sized (0.01 to 0.1%). The source of this sequence is a human donor in good health. The material sequenced was CD4+ T cells, either the whole sample or a sorted fraction (not recorded which).

The CDR3 DNA is TGTGCCAGCAGCTCCGCTTGGGGGCAGGGCGAAGTCCAAGAGACCCAGTACTTC. Translation gives CASSSAWGQGEVQETQYF. The V gene is TRBV11-3, the J gene TRBJ2-5, with a possible D match to TRBD1 (6 bases). Trimming shortened V by 4 bases and J by 1 base, and 22 bases separated the two germline ends. The CDR3 runs 18 residues. Looked up from germline, CDR1 is SGHNT and CDR2 is YENEEA. Using reference TRBV11-3 and TRBJ2-5 for the parts outside the CDR3, the full variable domain is EAGVVQSPRYKIIEKKQPVAFWCNPISGHNTLYWYLQNLGQGPELLIRYENEEAVDDSQLPKDRFSAERLKGVDSTLKIQPAELGDSAVYLCASSSAWGQGEVQETQYFGPGTRLLVL.